Following are 5 T cell receptor beta chains from one sample sequenced in a study of T cell responses to AZD1222 COVID-19 vaccine. Only in-frame clones appear in the TCRdb table, and some are missing; sequencing was by immunoSEQ multiplex PCR. Among roughly 49,000 clones listed, over 80% were seen once. The sequencing used peripheral blood, collected 28 days after the second AZD1222 dose. The receptors were gathered from an adult who received the AZD1222 COVID-19 vaccine.

This clone occurred once. The genes are TRBV27 and TRBJ1-6, with D maybe TRBD1 (5 bases). The germline V gene has CDR1 MNHEY and CDR2 SMNVEV (reference sequence). The CDR3 extends over 16 amino acids. Deletions cut 5 bases from V and 5 bases from J, with 16 bases between. In DNA form, the CDR3 reads TGTGCCAGCAGTCGATCCCAGGGTCTGGATAATTCACCCCTCCACTTT. Its translation: CASSRSQGLDNSPLHF.

This sequence joins TRBV7-6 and TRBJ1-3; D remains ambiguous. In germline, CDR1 is SGHVS, CDR2 FNYEAQ. The germline V and J ends were trimmed by 1 base and 0 bases, with 10 bases remaining between them. The length of the CDR3 is 16 residues. CDR3 protein: CASSLGQHYSGNTIYF. The CDR3 coding sequence is TGTGCCAGCAGCTTAGGCCAGCATTACTCTGGAAACACCATATATTTT.

The rearrangement uses TRBV5-1 and TRBJ2-2; unclear D gene. This CDR3 contains 14 residues. Germline lookup yields CDR1 SGHRS and CDR2 YFSETQ. V was shortened by 1 base and J by 0 bases, with 4 bases between the two germline ends. In nucleotides, the CDR3 is TGCGCCAGCAGCTTGCCAGCGAACACCGGGGAGCTGTTTTTT. It translates to CASSLPANTGELFF.

The chain links TRBV5-1 to TRBJ1-2, with 12 bases identical to TRBD1. The germline V gene has CDR1 SGHRS and CDR2 YFSETQ. The CDR3 is made up of 15 amino acids. The ends lost 0 bases at V and 7 bases at J; junction bases unmatched: 4. The CDR3 region is CASSLEGQGASGYTF. In DNA form, the CDR3 reads TGCGCCAGCAGCTTGGAGGGACAGGGGGCATCTGGCTACACCTTC.

V usage is TRBV6-1 and J usage is TRBJ2-2; TRBD1 is a possible D gene (5 bases). The CDR3 spans 14 residues. Trimming removed 11 bases from V and 3 bases from J, with 16 bases in between. Germline V gene lookup returns CDR1 MNHNS and CDR2 SASEGT. CDR3 DNA sequence: TGTGCCTTAAGGGAAGGGGCCGACACCGGGGAGCTGTTTTTT. Encoded protein: CALREGADTGELFF.